The next 20 T cell receptor beta chains were all read from a single sample in a study of cytomegalovirus exposure and HLA in healthy donors. Vbeta (60) and Jbeta (13) primers were used in the PCR. The method was immunoSEQ multiplex PCR; TCRdb's version includes in-frame clones alone and lacks a portion of them. The table lists 95,000 to 150,000 clones, roughly 82% of them singletons. The sequenced material came from PBMCs. The receptors here all came from a human donor in good health.

The rearrangement uses TRBV7-8 and TRBJ1-1; TRBD1 matches 7 bases. The CDR3 has 15 amino acids. The germline gives CDR1 SGHVS, CDR2 FQNEAQ. V lost 4 bases, J lost 5 bases, and 10 bases stayed unmatched. Here the CDR3 reads CASSSLRGERTEAFF. The CDR3 nucleotides are TGTGCCAGCAGCTCGCTCAGGGGGGAGAGGACTGAAGCTTTCTTT.

The chain recombines TRBV27 with TRBJ1-5, with 11 bases matching TRBD1. Germline V gives CDR1 MNHEY, CDR2 SMNVEV (reference sequence). This CDR3 has 17 amino acids. The V and J ends lost 1 base and 7 bases, in that order; junction bases with no gene match: 9. The CDR3 here is CASSLLGDRGVRQPQHF. The CDR3 DNA reads as TGTGCCAGCAGTTTATTGGGGGACAGGGGGGTAAGACAGCCCCAGCATTTT.

This clone showed up just once. CDR3 region: CASTLRDAQPQHF. The CDR3 DNA is TGTGCCAGCACTCTCAGGGATGCTCAGCCCCAGCATTTT. The V and J genes are TRBV28 and TRBJ1-5; a possible D gene is TRBD1 (5 bases). With 7 bases removed from V and 6 bases from J, the gap between germline ends came to 13 bases. Looked up from germline, CDR1 is MDHEN and CDR2 is SYDVKM. CDR3 length: 13 amino acids.

The V gene is TRBV9, the J gene TRBJ2-1, with 9 bases matching TRBD1. CDR3 length: 13 amino acids. Looked up from germline, CDR1 is SGDLS and CDR2 is YYNGEE. Trimming at V came to 3 bases and at J to 8 bases, leaving 3 bases not matched to a gene. CDR3 protein: CASSGQGDHEQFF. Here the CDR3 DNA reads TGTGCCAGCAGCGGACAGGGGGATCATGAGCAGTTCTTC.

This clone was counted once. V gene TRBV28 combines with J gene TRBJ2-2; 9 nucleotides line up with TRBD2. Germline V CDR1 and CDR2: MDHEN, SYDVKM. This CDR3 has 19 amino acids. The trim removed 4 bases at V and 8 bases at J, leaving 20 bases unmatched. CDR3: CASSSYPGRVAGVTGELFF. The CDR3 nucleotides are TGTGCCAGCAGTTCATACCCCGGAAGGGTAGCGGGAGTTACTGGGGAGCTGTTTTTT.

This clone was detected only once. The CDR3 loop reads CASSYGTSGRHEQFF. CDR3 sequence (DNA): TGTGCCAGCAGTTACGGGACTAGCGGGAGGCATGAGCAGTTCTTC. The chain carries TRBV6-5 and TRBJ2-1, with 15 bases identical to TRBD2. The CDR3 consists of 15 residues. Germline V CDR1 and CDR2: MNHEY, SVGAGI. V dropped 2 bases and J dropped 8; count of bases not matched to a gene: 1.

This clone was detected a few times. This rearrangement joins TRBV6-5 to TRBJ2-2; D possibly corresponds to TRBD2 (5 bases). Germline CDR1 is MNHEY and CDR2 is SVGAGI. The V gene lost 0 bases and the J gene lost 3 bases, with 5 bases spanning the gap. The CDR3 is 14 residues long. This chain's CDR3 is CASSYSRDTGELFF. The CDR3 bases are TGTGCCAGCAGTTACTCGCGGGACACCGGGGAGCTGTTTTTT.

The chain employs TRBV27 and TRBJ2-3, with D maybe TRBD2 (6 bases). Per germline, CDR1 MNHEY and CDR2 SMNVEV (reference sequence). This CDR3 has 15 residues. V gave up 2 bases and J gave up 5 bases, with 14 bases separating them. Written as DNA, the CDR3 is TGTGCCAGCAGTTTACAAGGAGGGTTCGGAGATACGCAGTATTTT. It specifies CASSLQGGFGDTQYF.

The rearrangement uses TRBV6-5 and TRBJ1-3; possibly TRBD1 for D (6 bases). V lost 4 bases and J lost 0, with 13 bases in between. The germline V gene has CDR1 MNHEY and CDR2 SVGAGI. The CDR3 has 16 residues. CDR3 bases: TGTGCCAGCAGTTCCCTCGGACAGTTCTCTGGAAACACCATATATTTT. Encoded protein: CASSSLGQFSGNTIYF.

The chain couples TRBV30 to TRBJ2-7; 8 bases line up with TRBD1. The CDR3 contains 18 residues. With V trimmed by 5 bases and J by 0 bases, 18 bases remained unmatched. Per the germline V gene, CDR1 is GTSNPN and CDR2 is SVGIG (reference sequence). The CDR3: CAWGSPFWTGNSSYEQYF. The DNA for the CDR3 is TGTGCCTGGGGAAGCCCTTTTTGGACAGGGAACAGCTCCTACGAGCAGTACTTC.

The CDR3 coding sequence is TGTGCCAGCAGTGCTTACAGGGGCTACGAGCAGTACTTC. Its protein is CASSAYRGYEQYF. The V and J genes are TRBV6-5 and TRBJ2-7; TRBD1 aligns across 7 bases. Germline V gene sequence: CDR1 MNHEY, CDR2 SVGAGI. The ends lost 5 bases at V and 3 bases at J; junction bases unmatched: 4. This CDR3 is built from 13 residues.

This chain joins TRBV7-9 and TRBJ2-1, with 13 bases fitting TRBD2. The V gene end was trimmed by 5 bases and the J gene end by 8 bases; junction bases not matched to a gene: 9. The germline V gene encodes CDR1 SEHNR and CDR2 FQNEAQ (reference sequence). This CDR3 is built from 16 residues. The CDR3 sequence is CASSLHGTSGNDEQFF. As DNA, the CDR3 is TGTGCCAGCAGCCTACATGGGACTAGCGGGAACGATGAGCAGTTCTTC.

The chain is built from TRBV9 and TRBJ1-6; maybe TRBD1 (6 bases). The CDR3 spans 14 residues. V lost 2 bases to trimming and J lost 10 bases, with 13 bases between them. Per the germline V gene, CDR1 is SGDLS and CDR2 is YYNGEE. The CDR3 region is CASSVRGGESPLHF. CDR3 DNA sequence: TGTGCCAGCAGCGTCAGGGGTGGCGAATCACCCCTCCACTTT.

This chain joins TRBV6-6 and TRBJ2-1; 10 nucleotides align to TRBD2. The CDR3 has 13 residues. V gave up 7 bases and J gave up 9 bases; unmatched junction bases: 6. The germline V gene encodes CDR1 MNHNY and CDR2 SVGAGI (reference sequence). CDR3 DNA: TGTGCCAGCATCCCGGCTAGCGGGGGTGAGCAGTTCTTC. Its protein is CASIPASGGEQFF.

The chain combines TRBV2 with TRBJ2-2; 11 bases fit TRBD2. Trimming took 5 bases from V and 2 from J; bases not matched to a gene: 4. Per the germline V gene, CDR1 is SNHLY and CDR2 is FYNNEI. The CDR3 is made up of 16 amino acids. The CDR3 protein is CASSQTSGRNTGELFF. The CDR3 DNA reads as TGTGCCAGCAGTCAAACTAGCGGGAGAAACACCGGGGAGCTGTTTTTT. The whole variable domain, filled in from reference TRBV2 and TRBJ2-2, reads EPEVTQTPSHQVTQMGQEVILRCVPISNHLYFYWYRQILGQKVEFLVSFYNNEISEKSEIFDDQFSVERPDGSNFTLKIRSTKLEDSAMYFCASSQTSGRNTGELFFGEGSRLTVL.

The CDR3 sequence: CASSPTSAGPSEQFF. In DNA form, the CDR3 reads TGCGCCAGCAGCCCCACTAGCGCCGGTCCCAGTGAGCAGTTCTTC. The chain uses TRBV5-1 and TRBJ2-1; 7 bases agree with TRBD2. From germline, CDR1 is SGHRS and CDR2 YFSETQ. V trimming: 4 bases; J trimming: 9 bases; junction bases outside the gene matches: 13. This CDR3 has 15 residues. Combining the CDR3 with reference TRBV5-1 and TRBJ2-1 gives the whole variable domain KAGVTQTPRYLIKTRGQQVTLSCSPISGHRSVSWYQQTPGQGLQFLFEYFSETQRNKGNFPGRFSGRQFSNSRSEMNVSTLELGDSALYLCASSPTSAGPSEQFFGPGTRLTVL.

The chain is built from TRBV20-1 and TRBJ2-7, with D unresolved. The CDR3 is 11 amino acids. Per the germline V gene, CDR1 is DFQATT and CDR2 is SNEGSKA (reference sequence). With 7 bases removed from V and 0 bases from J, the gap between germline ends came to 7 bases. The CDR3 DNA reads as TGCAGTGTCCCGGGCTCCTACGAGCAGTACTTC. It yields the protein CSVPGSYEQYF.

The chain has TRBV11-3 and TRBJ2-2, with D maybe TRBD2 (5 bases). V lost 0 bases, J lost 5 bases, and 19 bases lay in between. The germline V gene encodes CDR1 SGHNT and CDR2 YENEEA. This CDR3 spans 18 amino acids. The CDR3 bases are TGTGCCAGCAGCTTAGATCGAGGAGGCAGGTCGTTGACCGGGGAGCTGTTTTTT. This codes for CASSLDRGGRSLTGELFF.

The chain combines TRBV15 with TRBJ1-1; D call uncertain. Trimming took off 5 bases at V and 0 bases at J, with 7 bases between the two ends. The CDR3 covers 13 residues. The germline V gene has CDR1 LNHNV and CDR2 YYDKDF (reference sequence). Here the CDR3 DNA reads TGTGCCACCAGCGTTCGAGTGAACACTGAAGCTTTCTTT. Encoded protein: CATSVRVNTEAFF.

The chain carries TRBV6-5 and TRBJ1-3; 9 positions agree with TRBD1. The CDR3 runs to 16 residues. Germline CDR1 and CDR2: MNHEY and SVGAGI. V lost 4 bases, J lost 0 bases, and 4 bases stayed unmatched. DNA of the CDR3: TGTGCCAGCAGTTCCCCGACAGGGGGCTCTGGAAACACCATATATTTT. Its translation: CASSSPTGGSGNTIYF.